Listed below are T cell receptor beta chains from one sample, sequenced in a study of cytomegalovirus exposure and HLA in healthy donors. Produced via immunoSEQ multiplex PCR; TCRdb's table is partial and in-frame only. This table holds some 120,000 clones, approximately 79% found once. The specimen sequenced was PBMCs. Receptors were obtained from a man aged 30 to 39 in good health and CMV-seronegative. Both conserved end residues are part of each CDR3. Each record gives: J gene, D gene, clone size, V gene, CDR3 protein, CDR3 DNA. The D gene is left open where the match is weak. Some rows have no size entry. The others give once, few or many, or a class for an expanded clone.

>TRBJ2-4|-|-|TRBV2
CASLGQKNIQYF
TGTGCCAGCCTAGGACAGAAAAACATTCAGTACTTC
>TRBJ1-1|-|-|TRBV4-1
CASSQPDGGLNTEAFF
TGCGCCAGCAGCCAGCCTGACGGGGGATTGAACACTGAAGCTTTCTTT
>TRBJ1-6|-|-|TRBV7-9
CSSSVLIDSPLHF
TGTTCCAGTTCGGTTTTGATAGATTCACCCCTCCACTTT
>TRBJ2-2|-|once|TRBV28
CASSLAGAISNTGELFF
TGTGCCAGCAGTTTAGCGGGGGCGATATCGAACACCGGGGAGCTGTTTTTT
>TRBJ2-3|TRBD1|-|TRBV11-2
CASSPNRTGRVGTDTQYF
TGTGCCAGCAGCCCCAACCGGACAGGCCGTGTGGGCACAGATACGCAGTATTTT
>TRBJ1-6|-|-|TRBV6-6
CASSLRAGRNSPLHF
TGTGCCAGCAGTTTAAGGGCGGGGAGGAATTCACCCCTCCACTTT
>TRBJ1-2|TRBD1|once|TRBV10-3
CASQGQGSTNYGYTF
TGTGCCTCTCAAGGACAGGGCAGCACTAACTATGGCTACACCTTC
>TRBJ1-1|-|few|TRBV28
CASSPPTGWGTEAFF
TGTGCCAGCAGCCCTCCCACAGGCTGGGGCACTGAAGCTTTCTTT
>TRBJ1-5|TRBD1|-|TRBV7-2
CASSLGTGGNQPQHF
TGTGCCAGCAGCTTGGGGACAGGGGGCAATCAGCCCCAGCATTTT
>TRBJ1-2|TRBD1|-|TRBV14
CASRWDRTVGGYTF
TGTGCCAGCAGGTGGGACAGGACGGTAGGAGGCTACACCTTC
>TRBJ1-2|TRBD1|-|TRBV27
CASGGTGVLANYGYTF
TGTGCCAGCGGAGGGACAGGGGTCCTAGCTAACTATGGCTACACCTTC
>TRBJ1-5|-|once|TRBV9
CASSAGLEYQPQHF
TGTGCCAGCAGCGCCGGACTGGAATACCAGCCCCAGCATTTT
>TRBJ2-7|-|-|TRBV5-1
CASSLTQYEQYF
TGCGCCAGCAGCTTAACCCAGTACGAGCAGTACTTC
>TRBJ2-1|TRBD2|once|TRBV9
CASSVGPSGETYNEQFF
TGTGCCAGCAGCGTAGGGCCTAGCGGGGAAACCTACAATGAGCAGTTCTTC
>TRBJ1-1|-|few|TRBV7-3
CASSTGNTEAFF
TGTGCCAGCAGCACAGGGAACACTGAAGCTTTCTTT
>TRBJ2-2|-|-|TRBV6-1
CASSARGGAGELFF
TGTGCCAGCAGTGCACGAGGGGGTGCCGGGGAGCTGTTTTTT
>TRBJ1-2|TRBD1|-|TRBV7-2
CASSLARDRGSYGYTF
TGTGCCAGCAGCTTAGCACGGGACAGGGGTAGCTATGGCTACACCTTC
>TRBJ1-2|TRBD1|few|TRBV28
CASGTESNYGYTF
TGTGCCAGCGGGACAGAGTCTAACTATGGCTACACCTTC
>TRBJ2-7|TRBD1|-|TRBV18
CASSPGQGTSYEQYF
TGTGCCAGCTCACCCGGACAGGGGACCTCCTACGAGCAGTACTTC
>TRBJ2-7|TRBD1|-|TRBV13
CASSPRDRGYEQYF
TGTGCCAGCAGCCCCCGGGACAGGGGGTACGAGCAGTACTTC